A single sample gave rise to the 15 T cell receptor beta chains below, sequenced in a study of blood T cells in healthy people across ages (dated by TCRdb to about 2015). Libraries were built with 5' RACE. TCRdb names Illumina HiSeq 2500 as the instrument used. A second PCR of about 6 to 12 cycles was run with a J-beta primer mix and a sample-barcoded 5' primer. TCRdb trimmed the raw reads at Q25, called clones with MiXCR and kept productive beta chains. Rows with one shared CDR3 protein collapse into an entry with the most common genes and DNA. For this sample the table gives 1,300,000 or so distinct CDR3 sequences, of which around 59% were detected only once. 6.5% to 8% of the sample is taken by the ten largest. Sequencing was carried out using blood. Receptor source: a man younger than 30 in good health.

The sample holds a few counts of this clonotype. The chain has TRBV5-1 and TRBJ2-1; the match to TRBD1 covers 9 bases. The CDR3 contains 16 residues. The V gene end was trimmed by 3 bases and the J gene end by 6 bases; junction bases not matched to a gene: 10. CDR1 and CDR2 from the germline V gene are SGHRS and YFSETQ. CDR3 sequence: CASSYLTGGEGNEQFF. CDR3 bases: TGCGCCAGCAGCTACCTAACAGGGGGCGAGGGCAATGAGCAGTTCTTC.

The chain links TRBV4-2 to TRBJ2-1; possible D gene TRBD2, 7 bases. Germline CDR1 LGHNA, CDR2 YNFKEQ. The CDR3 extends over 15 amino acids. V gave up 7 bases and J gave up 10 bases, with 23 bases separating them. The CDR3 sequence: CASTPRRGADGEQFF. CDR3 in DNA: TGTGCCAGCACCCCTCGACGGGGGGCGGATGGCGAGCAGTTCTTC.

The rearrangement uses TRBV18 and TRBJ2-3; maybe TRBD1 (6 bases). The length of the CDR3 is 16 residues. The germline V gene encodes CDR1 KGHSH and CDR2 LQKENI. Trimming stripped 1 base from V and 2 bases from J, with 13 bases between. CDR3 DNA sequence: TGTGCCAGCTCACCACTAACAGGGAGTCTCACAGATACGCAGTATTTT. This sequence encodes CASSPLTGSLTDTQYF.

The chain recombines TRBV12-3 or TRBV12-4 with TRBJ2-3; a possible D gene is TRBD2 (5 bases). The ends were cut back, 6 bases at V and 5 bases at J, with 6 bases in the middle. The CDR3 is made up of 11 amino acids. CDR3: CASRDLDTQYF. DNA for the CDR3: TGTGCCAGCAGGGACTTAGATACGCAGTATTTT.

This chain joins TRBV29-1 and TRBJ2-7; 8 bases fit TRBD2. In germline, CDR1 is SQVTM, CDR2 ANQGSEA. This CDR3 comprises 15 residues. V dropped 6 bases and J dropped 0; count of bases not matched to a gene: 10. CDR3 amino acids: CSVAATSDNSYEQYF. CDR3 DNA sequence: TGCAGCGTCGCAGCGACTAGCGACAACTCCTACGAGCAGTACTTC.

Here the CDR3 DNA reads TGCAGCGTCAAACAAAGGGACAGGGGCTACGAGCAGTACTTC. Amino acid sequence: CSVKQRDRGYEQYF. The chain uses TRBV29-1 and TRBJ2-7; TRBD1 matches 10 bases. CDR1 is SQVTM and CDR2 is ANQGSEA in the germline V gene. The V and J ends lost 6 bases and 3 bases, in that order; junction bases with no gene match: 8. The CDR3 length is 14 residues.

This clonotype appeared once. The CDR3 DNA reads as TGCGCCAGCAGCTTGGAAGGGGGGGACTACGAGCAGTACTTC. This gives the protein CASSLEGGDYEQYF. The chain recombines TRBV5-1 with TRBJ2-7; D is perhaps TRBD2 (7 bases). Germline CDR1 reads SGHRS; CDR2 reads YFSETQ. Trimming stripped 0 bases from V and 3 bases from J, with 10 bases between. This CDR3 is 14 amino acids long.

This clonotype was detected only a few times. The CDR3 loop reads CASSVEPGISEQYF. The CDR3 DNA reads TGTGCCAGCAGTGTTGAGCCAGGGATAAGCGAGCAGTACTTC. The chain recombines TRBV2 with TRBJ2-7, with D possibly TRBD1 on 5 matching bases. Trimming cost V 4 bases and J 6 bases, with 16 bases left between them. The CDR3 loop spans 14 amino acids. Germline values: CDR1 SNHLY, CDR2 FYNNEI.

The genes are TRBV12-3 or TRBV12-4 and TRBJ2-3; D is unresolved. V was pared by 6 bases and J by 4 bases, with 8 bases between. The CDR3 contains 12 residues. As DNA, the CDR3 is TGTGCCAGCAGGGGCGGATCAGATACGCAGTATTTT. Translating it yields CASRGGSDTQYF.

V is TRBV11-2 and J is TRBJ2-3, with a weak D call TRBD2 (5 bases). Trimming stripped 10 bases from V and 6 bases from J, with 14 bases between. The CDR3 totals 12 residues. CDR1 is SGHAT and CDR2 is FQNNGV in the germline V gene. The CDR3 DNA reads as TGTGCCACGCGGGTGCGTACCGATACGCAGTATTTT. Encoded protein: CATRVRTDTQYF.

This clonotype occurred a few times. V gene TRBV12-3 or TRBV12-4 combines with J gene TRBJ2-1; 8 bases align to TRBD1. This CDR3 is built from 16 residues. Trimming at V came to 3 bases and at J to 6 bases, leaving 10 bases not matched to a gene. The CDR3 sequence is CASSFRGQDPSNEQFF. The CDR3 DNA follows: TGTGCCAGCAGTTTTCGGGGACAGGATCCCAGCAATGAGCAGTTCTTC.

Here the CDR3 DNA reads TGTGCCAGCAGCCCTACGGACAGCTACAATGAGCAGTTCTTC. It yields the protein CASSPTDSYNEQFF. This chain links TRBV7-2 with TRBJ2-1; D is perhaps TRBD1 (6 bases). V gave up 5 bases and J gave up 3 bases, with 11 bases separating them. Germline assignment: CDR1 SGHTA and CDR2 FQGNSA. The CDR3 is made up of 14 amino acids. Variable domain in full (rest from reference TRBV7-2 and TRBJ2-1): GAGVSQSPSNKVTEKGKDVELRCDPISGHTALYWYRQSLGQGLEFLIYFQGNSAPDKSGLPSDRFSAERTGGSVSTLTIQRTQQEDSAVYLCASSPTDSYNEQFFGPGTRLTVL.

On this clonotype: A junction boundary mismatches the germline segment, possibly from a read error. This chain uses TRBV29-1 with TRBJ2-2, with D unclear. CDR1 is SQVTM and CDR2 is ANQGSEA in the germline V gene. The CDR3 is 12 residues long. This chain's CDR3 is CRVGVNTGELFF. The DNA of the CDR3 is TGCCGCGTTGGGGTGAACACCGGGGAGCTGTTTTTT.

The chain couples TRBV20-1 to TRBJ2-2; unclear D gene. The CDR3 runs 13 residues. From germline, CDR1 is DFQATT and CDR2 SNEGSKA (reference sequence). The V end was cut by 8 bases, the J end by 1 base, with 11 bases between. The CDR3 loop is CSPLQENTGELFF. The CDR3 bases are TGCAGTCCCCTTCAGGAGAACACCGGGGAGCTGTTTTTT.

This clonotype was recorded only once. The chain is built from TRBV4-1 and TRBJ1-5, with TRBD1 as a possible D gene (6 bases). Trimming took 0 bases from V and 3 from J, leaving 15 bases between them. The CDR3 has 17 residues. Germline loops: CDR1 MGHRA, CDR2 YSYEKL. The CDR3 reads CASSQDLGGSDNQPQHF. The CDR3 coding sequence is TGCGCCAGCAGCCAAGACTTAGGGGGGAGTGACAATCAGCCCCAGCATTTT.